This TCR beta chain comes out of a study of cytomegalovirus exposure and HLA in healthy donors. About this clone itself: Its antigen is as yet unknown.

Amplification used 60 Vbeta primers and 13 Jbeta primers. Data came from immunoSEQ multiplex PCR; TCRdb stores just in-frame clones and leaves some out. In the table there are tens of thousands of clones, 60% to 80% of which are singletons. Overall study findings and caveats: The study flagged some 180 TCR beta chains as cytomegalovirus-associated.

This receptor was identified in a woman aged 45-60 years in good health and CMV-seropositive. The sample taken for sequencing was PBMCs.

CDR3 DNA sequence: TGTGCCAGCAGCTTGGGGGGGACAGGGGGGCGGGAGACCCAGTACTTC. Protein product: CASSLGGTGGRETQYF. The V gene is TRBV5-4, the J gene TRBJ2-5; 11 nucleotides agree with TRBD1. After removal of 0 bases from V and 5 bases from J, the junction contained 6 bases not matched to a gene. Germline CDR1 reads SGHNT; CDR2 reads YYREEE (reference sequence). The CDR3 is 16 residues long.